One and the same sample provided the 20 T cell receptor beta chains below, sequenced in a study of CD8 T cells in ankylosing spondylitis. TCRdb fed the 5' RACE reads into MiXCR, producing one record per CDR3 protein. The table records approximately 350,000 distinct CDR3 sequences, roughly 15% of them present only once. The sample taken for sequencing was blood, either unsorted or a sorted T cell fraction (not recorded which). The receptors derive from a male donor with ankylosing spondylitis or in good health (not recorded which).

This chain links TRBV6-1 with TRBJ2-7; no firm D call. CDR3 size: 14 residues. Trimming stripped 6 bases from V and 0 bases from J, with 12 bases between. Germline V gene sequence: CDR1 MNHNS, CDR2 SASEGT. CDR3: CASRSDLSSYEQYF. The CDR3 nucleotides are TGTGCCAGCAGGTCGGACCTGAGCTCCTACGAGCAGTACTTC.

This chain connects TRBV5-1 to TRBJ2-7, with D perhaps TRBD2 (5 bases). V dropped 5 bases and J dropped 1 base, with 19 bases sitting between them. CDR3 length equals 16 residues. Germline V gene sequence: CDR1 SGHRS, CDR2 YFSETQ. In DNA form, the CDR3 reads TGCGCCAGCAGGTGGAGCGGAGGTCAGGCTTCCTACGAGCAGTACTTC. Protein product: CASRWSGGQASYEQYF. Supplemented by reference TRBV5-1 and TRBJ2-7, the full variable domain reads KAGVTQTPRYLIKTRGQQVTLSCSPISGHRSVSWYQQTPGQGLQFLFEYFSETQRNKGNFPGRFSGRQFSNSRSEMNVSTLELGDSALYLCASRWSGGQASYEQYFGPGTRLTVT.

The CDR3 nucleotides are TGTGCCAGTAGAAAGGGATCTGGAAACACCATATATTTT. Protein product: CASRKGSGNTIYF. The chain recombines TRBV19 with TRBJ1-3, with D uncertain. V was cut by 6 bases and J by 1 base, with 7 bases left in between. In germline, CDR1 is LNHDA, CDR2 SQIVND (reference sequence). CDR3 length equals 13 residues. Using reference TRBV19 and TRBJ1-3 for the parts outside the CDR3, the full variable domain is DGGITQSPKYLFRKEGQNVTLSCEQNLNHDAMYWYRQDPGQGLRLIYYSQIVNDFQKGDIAEGYSVSREKKESFPLTVTSAQKNPTAFYLCASRKGSGNTIYFGEGSWLTVV.

The gene calls are TRBV2 and TRBJ1-1; D perhaps matches TRBD1 (5 bases). Germline lookup yields CDR1 SNHLY and CDR2 FYNNEI. The CDR3 covers 14 residues. The V end lost 8 bases, the J end lost 0 bases, and 13 bases lay between the germline ends. The CDR3 protein is CASGPTVMNTEAFF. The CDR3 nucleotides are TGTGCCAGCGGACCGACAGTCATGAACACTGAAGCTTTCTTT.

The chain is built from TRBV7-2 and TRBJ1-2, with 7 bases fitting TRBD1. V lost 4 bases and J lost 6; bases outside the gene matches: 5. Germline assignment: CDR1 SGHTA and CDR2 FQGNSA. CDR3 length: 13 residues. CDR3 in DNA: TGTGCCAGCAGCTCGGCAGGGGGAAATGGCTACACCTTC. It translates to CASSSAGGNGYTF.

The rearrangement uses TRBV20-1 and TRBJ2-5, with 11 bases lining up with TRBD2. The V and J ends lost 3 bases and 1 base, in that order; junction bases with no gene match: 4. CDR1 and CDR2 from the germline V gene are DFQATT and SNEGSKA (reference sequence). This CDR3 has 15 amino acids. Here the CDR3 DNA reads TGCAGTGCTAGCGGGACTAGCGGCAGCCAAGAGACCCAGTACTTC. Translation: CSASGTSGSQETQYF.

This chain uses TRBV3-1 with TRBJ2-1; 8 nucleotides match TRBD2. This CDR3 contains 15 residues. Unmatched junction bases numbered 11, after V lost 5 bases and J lost 8 bases. The germline CDR1 and CDR2 sequences are LGHDT and YNNKEL (reference sequence). As DNA, the CDR3 is TGTGCCAGCAGCTCATTTCGGGGGGGCCAGGATGAGCAGTTCTTC. Translating it yields CASSSFRGGQDEQFF.

The rearrangement links TRBV20-1 to TRBJ2-5; 11 bases match TRBD2. This CDR3 region has 15 residues. J lost 3 bases, V lost 5 bases, and 8 bases had no gene match. The V gene's germline CDR1 is DFQATT and CDR2 SNEGSKA (reference sequence). CDR3: CSAEKGTSGKETQYF. The DNA of the CDR3 is TGCAGTGCTGAGAAGGGGACTAGCGGAAAAGAGACCCAGTACTTC.

The J gene is TRBJ2-2, the V gene TRBV5-5, with D hard to call. The CDR3 covers 15 residues. V was cut by 0 bases and J by 5 bases, with 11 bases left in between. Germline V CDR1 and CDR2: SGHKS, YYEKEE (reference sequence). The CDR3 loop reads CASSLGPGSTGELFF. The CDR3 nucleotides read TGTGCCAGCAGCTTGGGGCCGGGTAGTACCGGGGAGCTGTTTTTT.

This rearrangement joins TRBV5-1 to TRBJ2-7, with 11 bases fitting TRBD1. The V gene's germline CDR1 is SGHRS and CDR2 YFSETQ. The trim removed 5 bases at V and 3 bases at J, leaving 7 bases unmatched. CDR3 size: 15 residues. The CDR3 is CASRQGTGGNYEQYF. In DNA form, the CDR3 reads TGCGCCAGCAGACAGGGGACAGGGGGAAACTACGAGCAGTACTTC.

The chain employs TRBV5-1 and TRBJ2-2; possibly TRBD1 for D (6 bases). The germline CDR1 and CDR2 sequences are SGHRS and YFSETQ. V dropped 4 bases and J dropped 10 bases, with 14 bases sitting between them. CDR3 length: 13 amino acids. The CDR3 bases are TGCGCCAGCAGCGAGGGGACAAATCAGGAGCTGTTTTTT. Its translation is CASSEGTNQELFF.

This clonotype has more than one count but fewer than ten. The J gene is TRBJ1-2, the V gene TRBV5-6; 10 bases map to TRBD1. The V segment lost 7 bases and the J segment 6 bases; nucleotides outside the gene matches: 6. The CDR3 extends over 13 amino acids. Germline V gene lookup returns CDR1 SGHDT and CDR2 YYEEEE. In DNA form, the CDR3 reads TGTGCCAGCGCCCGACAGGGGGCAGATGGCTACACCTTC. Protein product: CASARQGADGYTF.

This chain joins TRBV5-1 and TRBJ2-7; D possibly matches TRBD1 or TRBD2 (5 bases each). CDR3 length: 13 residues. V was cut by 6 bases and J by 2 bases, with 12 bases left in between. Germline CDR1 is SGHRS and CDR2 is YFSETQ. CDR3 residues: CASTRDDAYEQYF. CDR3 DNA: TGCGCCAGCACTCGGGACGACGCCTACGAGCAGTACTTC.

V usage is TRBV5-1 and J usage is TRBJ2-7; no reliable D call. The germline V and J ends were trimmed by 4 bases and 3 bases, with 8 bases remaining between them. The CDR3 loop spans 12 amino acids. Germline CDR1 reads SGHRS; CDR2 reads YFSETQ. The CDR3 coding sequence is TGCGCCAGCAGCCCGAACCTCTACGAGCAGTACTTC. The encoded protein is CASSPNLYEQYF.

This chain links TRBV27 with TRBJ2-7, with 10 bases fitting TRBD1. The germline V gene encodes CDR1 MNHEY and CDR2 SMNVEV (reference sequence). Trimming took 8 bases from V and 6 from J; bases not matched to a gene: 7. This CDR3 contains 13 residues. CDR3 DNA: TGTGCCAGCCGTAGACAGGGGGCGGCCGAGCAGTACTTC. As protein: CASRRQGAAEQYF.

This clonotype has more than one count but fewer than ten. The CDR3: CASSRTDWATEAFF. In nucleotides, the CDR3 is TGTGCCAGCAGTCGGACCGATTGGGCCACTGAAGCTTTCTTT. V and J are TRBV6-2 or TRBV6-3 and TRBJ1-1, with D unresolved. V lost 5 bases to trimming and J lost 4 bases, with 14 bases between them. From germline, CDR1 is MNHEY and CDR2 SVGEGT. The CDR3 extends over 14 amino acids.

This chain links TRBV27 with TRBJ1-2; D unclear. CDR1 is MNHEY and CDR2 is SMNVEV in the germline V gene (reference sequence). CDR3 length equals 14 residues. Trimming stripped 3 bases from V and 4 bases from J, with 12 bases between. The CDR3 nucleotides are TGTGCCAGCAGTTTTGATCCACGAATCTATGGCTACACCTTC. This translates into CASSFDPRIYGYTF.

In DNA, the CDR3 is TGCAGTGCTAGTTGGGTAGCGGGAGGCACAGATACGCAGTATTTT. Translation gives CSASWVAGGTDTQYF. The chain links TRBV20-1 to TRBJ2-3; 9 positions match TRBD2. Germline V gene data show CDR1 as DFQATT and CDR2 as SNEGSKA (reference sequence). After removal of 3 bases from V and 1 base from J, the junction contained 5 bases not matched to a gene. The CDR3 sequence is 15 residues long.

There are a few counts of this clonotype. V is TRBV7-8 and J is TRBJ2-3, with D uncertain. The CDR3 loop spans 13 amino acids. Per the germline V gene, CDR1 is SGHVS and CDR2 is FQNEAQ. V was cut by 3 bases and J by 5 bases, with 9 bases left in between. CDR3 in DNA: TGTGCCAGCAGCTTTCGTGGTGTAGATACGCAGTATTTT. Amino acid sequence: CASSFRGVDTQYF.

This clonotype was counted ten times or more. This chain links TRBV12-5 with TRBJ1-1, with D unclear. CDR3 length: 11 amino acids. Germline CDR1 LGHNT, CDR2 FRNRAP. Trimming removed 3 bases at V and 7 bases at J, with 6 bases between. The CDR3 here is CASGLISEAFF. CDR3 DNA: TGTGCTAGTGGTTTAATAAGTGAAGCTTTCTTT.